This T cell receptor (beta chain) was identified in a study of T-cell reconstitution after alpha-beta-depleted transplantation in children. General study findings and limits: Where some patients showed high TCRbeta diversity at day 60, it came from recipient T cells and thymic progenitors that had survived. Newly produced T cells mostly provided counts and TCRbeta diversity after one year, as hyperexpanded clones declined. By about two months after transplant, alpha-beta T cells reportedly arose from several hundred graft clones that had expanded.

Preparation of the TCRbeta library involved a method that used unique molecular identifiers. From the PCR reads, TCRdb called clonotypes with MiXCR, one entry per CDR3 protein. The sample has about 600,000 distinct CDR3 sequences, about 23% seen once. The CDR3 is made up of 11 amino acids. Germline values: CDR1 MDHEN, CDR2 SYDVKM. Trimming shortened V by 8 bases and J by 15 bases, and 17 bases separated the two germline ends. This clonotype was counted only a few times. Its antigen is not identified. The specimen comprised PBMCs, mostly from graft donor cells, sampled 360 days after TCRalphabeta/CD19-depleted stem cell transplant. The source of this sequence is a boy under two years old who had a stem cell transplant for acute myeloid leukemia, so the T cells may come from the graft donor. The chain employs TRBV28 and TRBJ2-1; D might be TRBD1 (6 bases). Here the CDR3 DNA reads TGTGCCAGCCTTGGAAGGGGGTTCCCGTTCTTC. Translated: CASLGRGFPFF. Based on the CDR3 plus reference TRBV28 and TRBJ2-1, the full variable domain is DVKVTQSSRYLVKRTGEKVFLECVQDMDHENMFWYRQDPGLGLRLIYFSYDVKMKEKGDIPEGYSVSREKKERFSLILESASTNQTSMYLCASLGRGFPFFGPGTRLTVL.